This T cell receptor (beta chain) was sequenced during a study of blood T cell repertoires in COVID-19 (dated by TCRdb to 2018 to 2020). Regarding the study in general: Collaborator samples came from the United States, Italy and Spain and covered acute and convalescent phases of COVID-19. The samples were drawn from the first 160 participants of the ongoing ImmuneRACE study and from 1,254 subjects provided by 6 global collaborators. The sample metadata nearly always contained a de-identified subject ID, COVID-19 status, age in years and sex. The prospective study material was composed of cDNA or gDNA derived from T cells, B-cell-depleted T cells, or PBMCs. The dataset comprised deeply sampled blood TCRbeta repertoires from subjects exposed to, actively infected with, or recovered from COVID-19. Where available, HLA class I and class II types were obtained from metadata supplied by the sample provider rather than from assay-based typing. The repertoires were released in a freely available public database intended as a resource for research on the immune response to SARS-CoV-2.

Participants in the prospective study were enrolled through a virtual design, were aged about 18 to 100 years, and lived in 24 United States geographic areas. Cohort assignment in the prospective study relied on participant-reported clinical history from a screening survey and a study questionnaire. A participant counted as exposed if, within 2 weeks of entering the study, that participant had been in contact with someone who had a PCR-confirmed or clinician-diagnosed COVID-19 case. Mobile phlebotomists in the prospective study collected whole blood, serum and a nasopharyngeal or oropharyngeal swab from every participant. Over a roughly 2-month period, participants in the prospective study had the option of providing additional blood draws and questionnaires. Prospective study blood samples were shipped either frozen or at room temperature before DNA extraction. TCRbeta CDR3 regions were amplified from genomic DNA by means of the immunoSEQ Assay, a bias-controlled multiplex PCR. In the source study's methods: The number of nucleated cells in each sample was estimated from the amplification of reference gene primers within the assay. To quantify the absolute abundance of each unique TCRbeta CDR3 rearrangement, sequence reads were collapsed and filtered. Productive Simpson clonality was computed per sample as the square root of Simpson's diversity index over productive rearrangements. Not all clones reach the TCRdb copy of this immuneACCESS table, which keeps in-frame sequences only. Checked studies attribute under half of the gap to unresolved V genes and leave the rest unexplained. V and J calls and clone size are given by that table; D and trimming were obtained from the DNA. For this sample there are roughly 430,000 clones; approximately 90% appear just once. Of the sample, 1.4% to 1.5% falls within the top ten clones.

V loses 1 base, J loses 1 base, and the germline ends lie 8 bases apart. Per the germline V gene, SGHTA is the CDR1 and FQGNSA is the CDR2. Inclusive of the bounding cysteine and phenylalanine, the CDR3 is 15 residues long. Left in the record is the CDR3 DNA by itself, 45 bases read in frame from the first base. As to this clone: This clone's antigen is unknown. No much larger clonotype is one base removed from it; base qualities were not supplied.

Results and caveats for the whole study, not just this receptor: The amount of clinical and demographic metadata varied by source and participant and was provided uncurated.

The clonotype was recovered from a woman between 18 and 29 years old who had been exposed to COVID-19. The sequencing input was PBMCs or T cells enriched from blood (not recorded which). This chain joins TRBV7-2 to TRBJ2-1, with no reliable assignment of the D segment. DNA sequence: TGTGCCAGCAGCTTAGAATCGCGATCCTACAATGAGCAGTTCTTC. It specifies CASSLESRSYNEQFF.